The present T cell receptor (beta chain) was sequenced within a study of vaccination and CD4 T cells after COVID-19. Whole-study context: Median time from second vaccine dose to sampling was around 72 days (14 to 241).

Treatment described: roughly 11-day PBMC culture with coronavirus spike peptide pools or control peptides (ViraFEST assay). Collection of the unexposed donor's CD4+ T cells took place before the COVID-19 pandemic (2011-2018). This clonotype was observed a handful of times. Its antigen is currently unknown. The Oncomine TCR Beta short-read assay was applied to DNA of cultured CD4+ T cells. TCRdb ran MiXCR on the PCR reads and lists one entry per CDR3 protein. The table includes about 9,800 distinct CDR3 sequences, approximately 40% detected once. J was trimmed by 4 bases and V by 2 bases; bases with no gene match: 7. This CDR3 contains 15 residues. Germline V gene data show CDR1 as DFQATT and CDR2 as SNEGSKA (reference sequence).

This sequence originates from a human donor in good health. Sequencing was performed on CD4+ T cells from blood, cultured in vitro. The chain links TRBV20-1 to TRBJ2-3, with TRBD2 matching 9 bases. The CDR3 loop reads CSARRPGLASDTQYF. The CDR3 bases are TGCAGTGCTAGACGTCCGGGACTAGCCTCAGATACGCAGTATTTT.